These T cell receptor beta chains were read from a single sample in a study of cytomegalovirus exposure and HLA in healthy donors. Sequenced by immunoSEQ multiplex PCR; TCRdb stores in-frame clones only, minus some. The repertoire includes 150,000 to 200,000 clones, about four fifths of them detected once, and about 3% sits in the top ten. The sample taken for sequencing was PBMCs. All receptors derive from a man aged 35-49 years in good health and CMV-seropositive. Both conserved end residues are part of each CDR3. The D gene is left open where the match is weak. Expanded clones get a size class; other rows say once, few or many, or leave the size out.

J	size	D	V	CDR3	DNA
TRBJ2-3	-	TRBD2	TRBV30	CAAAGGLSTDTQYF	TGTGCTGCAGCGGGAGGGCTTAGCACAGATACGCAGTATTTT
TRBJ1-5	-	-	TRBV28	CASSLPVQPQHF	TGTGCCAGCAGTTTACCCGTACAGCCCCAGCATTTT
TRBJ2-1	-	TRBD1	TRBV28	CASRQGGNNEQFF	TGTGCCAGCAGGCAAGGGGGCAACAATGAGCAGTTCTTC
TRBJ2-3	-	TRBD2	TRBV9	CASSGLAETRPDTQYF	TGTGCCAGCAGCGGACTAGCCGAGACTAGACCAGATACGCAGTATTTT
TRBJ1-5	-	TRBD1	TRBV15	CATSRDEAGTGVFKPQHF	TGTGCCACCAGCAGAGATGAAGCTGGGACAGGCGTTTTTAAGCCCCAGCATTTT
TRBJ1-5	-	-	TRBV2	CASSDTRVGQPQHF	TGTGCCAGCAGTGATACGAGGGTTGGTCAGCCCCAGCATTTT
TRBJ1-6	once	TRBD1	TRBV5-6	CASSLAKGQYNSPLHF	TGTGCCAGCAGCTTGGCCAAGGGACAGTATAATTCACCCCTCCACTTT
TRBJ2-3	once	TRBD1	TRBV2	CASSVDRGLHDTQYF	TGTGCCAGCAGCGTAGACAGGGGGCTACACGATACGCAGTATTTT
TRBJ1-1	-	TRBD1	TRBV29-1	CSVGAKTGAGEAFF	TGCAGCGTGGGGGCCAAGACAGGGGCGGGTGAAGCTTTCTTT
TRBJ2-5	-	TRBD1	TRBV2	CASSGDRVETQYF	TGTGCCAGCAGTGGGGACAGGGTGGAGACCCAGTACTTC
TRBJ1-1	few	-	TRBV6-5	CASSSVDTEAFF	TGTGCCAGCAGTTCAGTGGACACTGAAGCTTTCTTT
TRBJ1-1	-	-	TRBV5-1	CASSSYQGTKTEAFF	TGCGCCAGCAGCTCATACCAGGGAACGAAAACTGAAGCTTTCTTT
TRBJ1-1	-	-	TRBV28	CASSLFSYTEAFF	TGTGCCAGCAGTTTATTCTCCTACACTGAAGCTTTCTTT
TRBJ1-2	-	-	TRBV5-1	CASSAQQGNYGYTF	TGCGCCAGCAGCGCCCAACAGGGCAACTATGGCTACACCTTC
TRBJ2-2	few	-	TRBV6-1	CASSEVAGAGELFF	TGTGCCAGCAGTGAAGTTGCAGGGGCCGGGGAGCTGTTTTTT
TRBJ1-6	-	TRBD1	TRBV10-3	CAISDPGQGGGSPLHF	TGTGCCATCAGTGACCCGGGACAGGGAGGCGGTTCACCCCTCCACTTT
TRBJ1-3	-	TRBD1	TRBV9	CASSPRGLEGNTIYF	TGTGCCAGCAGCCCAAGGGGGCTAGAAGGAAACACCATATATTTT
TRBJ2-6	-	TRBD2	TRBV7-2	CASSFRWGGSTLGANVLTF	TGTGCCAGCAGCTTTAGGTGGGGCGGGAGTACTCTTGGGGCCAACGTCCTGACTTTC
TRBJ1-1	-	-	TRBV6-5	CASSPAAENTEAFF	TGTGCCAGCAGCCCCGCGGCAGAGAACACTGAAGCTTTCTTT
TRBJ2-1	-	TRBD2	TRBV12-5	CASALSGVFYNEQFF	TGTGCTAGTGCTTTGAGCGGGGTCTTCTACAATGAGCAGTTCTTC
TRBJ2-7	-	TRBD1	TRBV27	CASNPGQVKVYEQYF	TGTGCCAGCAACCCGGGACAGGTCAAAGTCTACGAGCAGTACTTC
TRBJ2-7	-	-	TRBV6-5	CASMSGVGEQYF	TGTGCCAGCATGTCAGGGGTTGGGGAGCAGTACTTC
TRBJ1-1	-	-	TRBV10-3	CAISERGGSGITEAFF	TGTGCCATCAGTGAGCGTGGGGGCAGCGGCATCACTGAAGCTTTCTTT
TRBJ2-1	-	-	TRBV18	CASSPGAVRDEQFF	TGTGCCAGCTCACCAGGAGCGGTTAGGGATGAGCAGTTCTTC
TRBJ2-7	-	TRBD1	TRBV7-6	CASSPLQGSYEQYF	TGTGCCAGCAGCCCCTTACAGGGGTCCTACGAGCAGTACTTC
TRBJ1-2	-	-	TRBV11-2	CASSLDYTGSYGYTF	TGTGCCAGCAGCTTAGACTATACAGGGAGCTATGGCTACACCTTC
TRBJ1-5	-	TRBD1	TRBV7-9	CASSSTLDRDYSNQPQHF	TGTGCCAGCAGCTCTACCCTAGACAGGGATTATAGCAATCAGCCCCAGCATTTT
TRBJ2-7	-	TRBD2	TRBV28	CASSFRGGGYF	TGTGCCAGCAGTTTTCGCGGGGGGGGGTACTTC
TRBJ2-1	-	-	TRBV29-1	CSGGVNYNEQFF	TGCAGCGGGGGGGTCAACTACAATGAGCAGTTCTTC
TRBJ2-7	-	TRBD2	TRBV4-1	CASSPLLAGDNEQYF	TGCGCCAGCAGCCCTTTACTAGCGGGAGATAACGAGCAGTACTTC
TRBJ2-3	-	-	TRBV29-1	CSVEDSRDTQYF	TGCAGCGTTGAAGATAGCCGAGATACGCAGTATTTT
TRBJ2-5	-	TRBD2	TRBV30	CAWSAQSGGAETQYF	TGTGCCTGGAGTGCCCAAAGCGGGGGCGCGGAGACCCAGTACTTC
TRBJ1-5	-	TRBD1	TRBV28	CASSSADRGYQPQHF	TGTGCCAGCAGTTCAGCCGACAGGGGCTATCAGCCCCAGCATTTT
TRBJ2-2	-	TRBD2	TRBV4-3	CASSQDWGGNANTGELFF	TGCGCCAGCAGCCAAGATTGGGGGGGAAACGCGAACACCGGGGAGCTGTTTTTT
TRBJ2-3	-	TRBD2	TRBV19	CASSIRLAGTDTQYF	TGTGCCAGTAGTATCAGACTAGCGGGCACAGATACGCAGTATTTT
TRBJ2-7	-	-	TRBV7-9	CASSIKKTGSENYEQYF	TGTGCCAGCAGCATAAAGAAAACAGGTTCCGAAAACTACGAGCAGTACTTC
TRBJ1-4	-	TRBD1	TRBV19	CASSPRQGAIGEKLFF	TGTGCCAGTAGCCCACGACAGGGGGCGATTGGAGAAAAACTGTTTTTT
TRBJ1-5	-	TRBD1	TRBV28	CASSLGLDRDNQPQHF	TGTGCCAGCAGTTTAGGTTTAGACAGGGATAATCAGCCCCAGCATTTT
TRBJ1-1	-	-	TRBV5-6	CASSIDRNTEAFF	TGTGCCAGCAGCATAGACAGGAACACTGAAGCTTTCTTT